A single TCR beta chain is shown here with its context. This clone has just a few counts. The target of this receptor is not known. No clone much larger than this one lies a single base away; base qualities are absent. The CDR3 regions of human TCRbeta chains were analyzed by immunosequencing. On the study's bioinformatics: Repertoire TCRs were matched against a reference library of SARS-CoV-2-specific TCRs generated with the MIRA antigen-specificity platform. Breadth was defined as the fraction of unique TCRs that were SARS-CoV-2-associated. Depth was defined as the fraction of total T cells that were SARS-CoV-2-associated. Each spike-specific TCR was assigned to its reactive spike region and to a CD4 or CD8 class using the MIRA data. Log10-transformed breadth and depth values were compared by one-way ANOVA with Sidak's multiple comparisons tests. This is the immuneACCESS table as TCRdb keeps it, with only in-frame sequences that have V and J called. A part of the clones is gone; compared with another copy, unresolved V genes explain less than half, and the rest is unexplained. The DNA was the basis for D and trimming; V, J and clone size are from that table. For this sample the table gives 75,000 to 95,000 clones, of which 85% were detected only once. The ten largest make up about 4.5% of the sample.

V was cut back by 3 bases and J by 5 bases, leaving a gap of 13 bases between them. From cysteine to phenylalanine, the CDR3 is 14 amino acids long. The only DNA kept is the CDR3, 42 bases in frame from the first base. Per the germline V gene (reference sequence), LNHDA is the CDR1 and SQIVND is the CDR2. Sample time point, as interpreted from the label and publication: about 28 days (+/-7) after the second vaccine dose. AZD1222 recipients whose second dose came at about 4 weeks and those whose second dose came at about 12 weeks were combined into one group, since spike-specific TCR depth and breadth did not differ between the two schedules. Samples from vaccinated people were obtained from the UK trials COV001 and COV002, which included a single-blind randomized controlled phase 2/3 trial of AZD1222 (ChAdOx1 nCoV-19) in healthy adults. Trial participant PBMC samples were collected at day 0 and day 28 after the second dose for TCRbeta chain sequencing.

This entry comes from a study of T cell responses to AZD1222 COVID-19 vaccine (dated by TCRdb to the early 2020s). Background on the whole study: A total of about 240 trial participants underwent TCR sequencing, of whom around 200 received two doses of AZD1222 and roughly 25 received two doses of the MenACWY control vaccine. Enrollment into the trials was organized by age into subgroups of 18-55, 56-69 and 70-plus years, and those subgroups contained about 160, 30 and 59 TCR-sequenced participants, respectively.

Findings and caveats that apply to the study as a whole: Reportedly, close to half of the unique spike-specific TCRs recognized epitopes lying outside the regions that are mutated in the B.1.351 and B.1.1.7 variants. Because no day 14 peak-response samples were available, the repertoires could be characterized only after the peak T cell response. The vaccine-associated CD4 TCRs covered the entire spike protein, and the dominant responses fell in regions 160-218 and 743-854. Participants were mostly white British and included more females than males, and it was suggested by the authors that clonal diversity may have been underestimated. The 56-69-year group was small, and its depth increase did not reach significance, likely because of low power. A significant rise in spike-specific TCR breadth and depth was observed after two AZD1222 doses relative to day 0 and relative to MenACWY recipients. Conclusions about previously exposed vaccinees were limited because only 5 or 6 AZD1222 recipients were SARS-CoV-2 seropositive at baseline.

This material consisted of peripheral blood, taken 28 days after the second AZD1222 dose. This sequence uses TRBV19 and TRBJ2-5; a tentative D match to TRBD2 spans 6 bases. The source of this sequence is an adult who received the AZD1222 COVID-19 vaccine. The sequenced DNA: TGTGCCAGTAGTATGTTCCGGGAGATTGAGACCCAGTACTTC. Translated, it gives CASSMFREIETQYF. The full variable domain, with segments outside the CDR3 supplied by the reference TRBV19 and TRBJ2-5 proteins, appears as DGGITQSPKYLFRKEGQNVTLSCEQNLNHDAMYWYRQDPGQGLRLIYYSQIVNDFQKGDIAEGYSVSREKKESFPLTVTSAQKNPTAFYLCASSMFREIETQYFGPGTRLLVL.